This TCR beta chain was recorded in a study of cytomegalovirus exposure and HLA in healthy donors. Looking at the study overall: The same platform as the 666 first-cohort repertoires was used for the 90 to 150 validation repertoires, a later analysis reported.

TCRdb keeps only in-frame clones here, not all; method: immunoSEQ multiplex PCR. The data contain more than 80,000 clones, around 90% of them singletons. General observations from the study: It was reported that the classifier diagnosed cytomegalovirus status with high specificity and sensitivity in both the original and validation cohorts. Cytomegalovirus-associated status was assigned to roughly 160 TCR beta chains. According to a subsequent analysis, TCR clusters from the first cohort were inclined to appear together in the roughly 130 validation repertoires.

Note on this clone: Its antigen is not known.

V was cut by 0 bases and J by 0 bases, with 7 bases left in between. The germline gives CDR1 SGDLS, CDR2 YYNGEE. The length of the CDR3 is 15 residues. Sequenced material: PBMCs. The chain has TRBV9 and TRBJ1-5, with D perhaps matching TRBD1 (5 bases). This receptor was identified in a woman aged 18-30 years in good health and CMV-seropositive. Written as DNA, the CDR3 is TGTGCCAGCAGCGTAGCGGGGGATAGCAATCAGCCCCAGCATTTT. Amino acid sequence: CASSVAGDSNQPQHF.